A single sample gave rise to the 29 T cell receptor beta chains below, sequenced in a study of cytomegalovirus exposure and HLA in healthy donors. PCR was performed using 60 Vbeta and 13 Jbeta primers. Method: immunoSEQ multiplex PCR; TCRdb's copy keeps in-frame clones and lacks some. The data contain about 150,000 clones, around 72% of them singletons. The sequenced sample was PBMCs. These receptors all stem from a man between 35 and 55 years old in good health and CMV-seronegative.

The chain links TRBV7-6 to TRBJ1-1, with a weak D call TRBD1 (5 bases). Trimming took 5 bases from V and 1 from J, leaving 8 bases between them. Germline CDR1 SGHVS, CDR2 FNYEAQ. The CDR3 runs 13 residues. This CDR3 reads CASSLTENTEAFF. The DNA for the CDR3 is TGTGCCAGCAGCCTGACAGAGAACACTGAAGCTTTCTTT.

This clone was picked up one time. The chain has TRBV7-8 and TRBJ1-3; 7 bases align to TRBD1. The CDR3 covers 14 residues. Germline CDR1 and CDR2: SGHVS and FQNEAQ. V lost 5 bases and J lost 4; bases outside the gene matches: 5. In nucleotides, the CDR3 is TGTGCCAGCAGCAGTGACAGGGTGGGAAACACCATATATTTT. This gives the protein CASSSDRVGNTIYF.

The gene calls are TRBV11-2 and TRBJ2-7; TRBD2 matches 15 bases. The CDR3 runs to 18 residues. Per the germline V gene, CDR1 is SGHAT and CDR2 is FQNNGV. J gave up 4 bases and V 4 bases, and 11 bases lay outside the gene matches. CDR3 in DNA: TGTGCCAGCAGCTCGATATTGCGGACTAGCGGGAGGGGGTACGAGCAGTACTTC. Its protein product is CASSSILRTSGRGYEQYF.

The chain carries TRBV10-3 and TRBJ2-1; 9 bases map to TRBD2. There are 16 residues in the CDR3. V was pared by 0 bases and J by 1 base, with 1 base of the junction left unmatched. CDR1 is ENHRY, CDR2 SYGVKD, per germline. For the CDR3, the DNA is TGTGCCATCAGTGAGTCGGCGGGAGGGTCCTACAATGAGCAGTTCTTC. Translating gives CAISESAGGSYNEQFF.

The chain has TRBV2 and TRBJ2-7; possibly TRBD1 for D (5 bases). Looked up from germline, CDR1 is SNHLY and CDR2 is FYNNEI. V was clipped by 0 bases and J by 6 bases, with 18 bases between them. The CDR3 is 16 residues long. The CDR3 bases are TGTGCCAGCAGTGAAGCCCGTGGGGCCCAGACTTTCGAGCAGTACTTC. This translates into CASSEARGAQTFEQYF.

The chain employs TRBV9 and TRBJ2-7; a weak D match, TRBD2 (5 bases). The CDR3 is made up of 15 amino acids. Germline V gene lookup returns CDR1 SGDLS and CDR2 YYNGEE. V lost 4 bases and J lost 1, with 15 bases in between. The CDR3: CASSPVEVPSYEQYF. The CDR3 bases are TGTGCCAGCAGCCCCGTGGAGGTTCCATCCTACGAGCAGTACTTC.

The rearrangement joins TRBV2 to TRBJ1-5, with 10 bases fitting TRBD1. This CDR3 comprises 14 residues. The V gene's germline CDR1 is SNHLY and CDR2 FYNNEI. V was clipped by 4 bases and J by 7 bases; unmatched bases: 4. The CDR3 nucleotides are TGTGCCAGCAGTGGTGAGACAGGGGGCCAGCCCCAGCATTTT. It specifies CASSGETGGQPQHF.

The rearrangement links TRBV29-1 to TRBJ2-7, with D possibly TRBD1 on 6 matching bases. The CDR3 contains 14 residues. V lost 3 bases and J 0 bases, leaving 12 bases between the germline ends. From germline, CDR1 is SQVTM and CDR2 ANQGSEA. The CDR3 loop reads CSVDSGTSSYEQYF. DNA of the CDR3: TGCAGCGTTGACTCCGGGACATCCTCCTACGAGCAGTACTTC.

V and J are TRBV18 and TRBJ2-5; tentatively, D is TRBD2 (5 bases). The CDR3 is made up of 13 amino acids. CDR1 is KGHSH, CDR2 LQKENI, per germline. Trimming cost V 4 bases and J 2 bases, with 8 bases left between them. The CDR3 sequence: CASSRRVQETQYF. DNA of the CDR3: TGTGCCAGCTCACGGCGGGTTCAAGAGACCCAGTACTTC. The full variable domain, in which reference TRBV18 and TRBJ2-5 provide the parts outside the CDR3, is NAGVMQNPRHLVRRRGQEARLRCSPMKGHSHVYWYRQLPEEGLKFMVYLQKENIIDESGMPKERFSAEFPKEGPSILRIQQVVRGDSAAYFCASSRRVQETQYFGPGTRLLVL.

The chain links TRBV27 to TRBJ1-6, with D perhaps TRBD1 (6 bases). Germline V gene lookup returns CDR1 MNHEY and CDR2 SMNVEV (reference sequence). CDR3 length: 15 amino acids. Trimming took 0 bases from V and 14 from J, leaving 17 bases between them. The CDR3 region is CASSLSAGTPFTLHF. Here the CDR3 DNA reads TGTGCCAGCAGTTTATCGGCCGGGACACCCTTCACCCTCCACTTT.

With regard to this clone: The junction differs from germline at one of its ends, possibly a read error. The chain uses TRBV6-1 and TRBJ1-2; the match to TRBD1 covers 7 bases. The CDR3 length is 14 residues. Germline values: CDR1 MNHNS, CDR2 SASEGT. The CDR3 DNA follows: TGTGCCAGCAGTGTTCACAGGGGTAACTATGGCTACCCCTTC. It translates to CASSVHRGNYGYPF.

This clone came up a few times. V is TRBV7-6 and J is TRBJ2-7; D is possibly TRBD1 (6 bases). Germline lookup yields CDR1 SGHVS and CDR2 FNYEAQ. Deletions cut 4 bases from V and 5 bases from J, with 6 bases between. This CDR3 has 11 residues. The CDR3 loop reads CASSYRDEQYF. The CDR3 DNA is TGTGCCAGCAGCTACAGGGACGAGCAGTACTTC.

Here the CDR3 reads CASGTSGTGELFF. CDR3 nucleotides: TGTGCCAGCGGGACTAGCGGTACCGGGGAGCTGTTTTTT. The chain is built from TRBV25-1 and TRBJ2-2; 11 nucleotides align to TRBD2. This CDR3 has 13 amino acids. With 8 bases clipped from V and 5 bases from J, the junction kept 1 base outside the gene matches. Germline CDR1 is MGHDK and CDR2 is SYGVNS.

The J gene is TRBJ2-2, the V gene TRBV4-1, with a tentative D call TRBD2 (6 bases). Trimming took off 0 bases at V and 8 bases at J, with 16 bases between the two ends. Germline CDR1 reads MGHRA; CDR2 reads YSYEKL. There are 16 residues in the CDR3. The CDR3 sequence: CASSQDLGGGDGELFF. As DNA, the CDR3 is TGCGCCAGCAGCCAAGATCTCGGGGGTGGGGATGGGGAGCTGTTTTTT.

The sample holds one count of this clone. The rearrangement links TRBV4-3 to TRBJ1-1; the match to TRBD1 covers 8 bases. There are 15 residues in the CDR3. Losses at the gene ends were 4 bases for V and 7 bases for J; bases not matched to a gene: 11. CDR1 LGHNA and CDR2 YSLEER come from the germline V gene. The CDR3 DNA reads as TGCGCCAGCAGCCTCAGGTTCAGGGGGCAAAGTGAAGCTTTCTTT. Amino acid sequence: CASSLRFRGQSEAFF.

J is TRBJ2-2 and V is TRBV6-1; the D gene is possibly TRBD1 (6 bases). CDR1 is MNHNS, CDR2 SASEGT, per germline. Trimming took 2 bases from V and 3 from J, leaving 13 bases between them. CDR3 length: 16 residues. The CDR3: CASSEFFTGYTGELFF. In nucleotides, the CDR3 is TGTGCCAGCAGTGAATTTTTCACAGGGTACACCGGGGAGCTGTTTTTT.

This clone has just one count. The chain combines TRBV5-6 with TRBJ2-7; possible D gene TRBD1, 6 bases. The CDR3 is 16 amino acids. CDR1 and CDR2 from the germline V gene are SGHDT and YYEEEE. Trimming shortened V by 1 base and J by 1 base, and 15 bases separated the two germline ends. The CDR3 region has the DNA TGTGCCAGCAGCTTGCGGCAGGGGCGAAAATCCTACGAGCAGTACTTC. As protein: CASSLRQGRKSYEQYF.

The chain uses TRBV5-4 and TRBJ2-7; TRBD2 matches at 10 bases. Germline loops: CDR1 SGHNT, CDR2 YYREEE (reference sequence). J was trimmed by 0 bases and V by 0 bases; bases with no gene match: 3. The CDR3 has 16 amino acids. CDR3 amino acids: CASSLGTSGFSYEQYF. CDR3 sequence (DNA): TGTGCCAGCAGCTTGGGGACTAGCGGATTCTCCTACGAGCAGTACTTC. The whole variable domain, filled in from reference TRBV5-4 and TRBJ2-7, reads ETGVTQSPTHLIKTRGQQVTLRCSSQSGHNTVSWYQQALGQGPQFIFQYYREEENGRGNFPPRFSGLQFPNYSSELNVNALELDDSALYLCASSLGTSGFSYEQYFGPGTRLTVT.

The genes are TRBV18 and TRBJ1-2, with 8 bases that match TRBD1. Germline V gives CDR1 KGHSH, CDR2 LQKENI. J was trimmed by 8 bases and V by 3 bases; bases with no gene match: 8. The CDR3 loop spans 14 amino acids. This chain's CDR3 is CASSPGQVYGGYTF. CDR3 in DNA: TGTGCCAGCTCACCGGGACAGGTCTATGGAGGCTACACCTTC.

The chain uses TRBV19 and TRBJ1-5; tentatively, D is TRBD1 (5 bases). Germline assignment: CDR1 LNHDA and CDR2 SQIVND (reference sequence). With 5 bases removed from V and 6 bases from J, the gap between germline ends came to 29 bases. The CDR3 is 19 amino acids. CDR3 bases: TGTGCCAGTAGTCCCCTGGGCACTGGGGGGGGACGTGGAGGTCAGCCCCAGCATTTT. Its translation: CASSPLGTGGGRGGQPQHF.

The rearrangement uses TRBV5-6 and TRBJ2-7, with a possible D match to TRBD2 (6 bases). Looked up from germline, CDR1 is SGHDT and CDR2 is YYEEEE. This CDR3 is 16 amino acids long. The V end was cut by 0 bases, the J end by 2 bases, with 15 bases between. For the CDR3, the DNA is TGTGCCAGCAGCTTGGTTGCGGGGCGAGACCCCTACGAGCAGTACTTC. Translated, it gives CASSLVAGRDPYEQYF. Full variable domain (rest looked up from reference TRBV5-6 and TRBJ2-7): DAGVTQSPTHLIKTRGQQVTLRCSPKSGHDTVSWYQQALGQGPQFIFQYYEEEERQRGNFPDRFSGHQFPNYSSELNVNALLLGDSALYLCASSLVAGRDPYEQYFGPGTRLTVT.

The rearrangement links TRBV19 to TRBJ1-2; no definite D call. The V end lost 0 bases, the J end lost 4 bases, and 12 bases lay between the germline ends. Germline lookup yields CDR1 LNHDA and CDR2 SQIVND (reference sequence). This CDR3 has 15 amino acids. The CDR3 DNA follows: TGTGCCAGTAGTATAGAAGCGAGTCGCGGCTATGGCTACACCTTC. The encoded protein is CASSIEASRGYGYTF.

The chain has TRBV19 and TRBJ2-5; TRBD1 aligns across 9 bases. Germline CDR1 is LNHDA and CDR2 is SQIVND (reference sequence). CDR3 length: 15 amino acids. Trimming took 1 base from V and 3 from J; bases not matched to a gene: 3. The CDR3 sequence: CASSIAGQGKETQYF. Here the CDR3 DNA reads TGTGCCAGTAGTATAGCAGGACAGGGGAAAGAGACCCAGTACTTC.

This sequence joins TRBV28 and TRBJ1-1, with 7 bases identical to TRBD1. The CDR3 has 14 residues. Trimming at V came to 6 bases and at J to 0 bases, leaving 4 bases not matched to a gene. Germline lookup yields CDR1 MDHEN and CDR2 SYDVKM. The CDR3, as DNA: TGTGCCAGCAGATCGGGACAGATGAACACTGAAGCTTTCTTT. This gives the protein CASRSGQMNTEAFF.

CDR3 loop: CASHPRGYTGELFF. The CDR3 DNA is TGTGCCAGCCACCCTAGAGGTTACACCGGGGAGCTGTTTTTT. The V gene is TRBV27, the J gene TRBJ2-2; D not resolved. The CDR3 covers 14 residues. From germline, CDR1 is MNHEY and CDR2 SMNVEV (reference sequence). Deletions cut 8 bases from V and 3 bases from J, with 13 bases between.

In nucleotides, the CDR3 is TGTGCCAGCAGTTTATACCCGGACAGGAACACTGAAGCTTTCTTT. Protein: CASSLYPDRNTEAFF. The V and J genes are TRBV6-6 and TRBJ1-1, with D possibly being TRBD1 (6 bases). This CDR3 spans 15 amino acids. V was shortened by 4 bases and J by 1 base, with 13 bases between the two germline ends. CDR1 and CDR2 (germline): MNHNY, SVGAGI (reference sequence).

V usage is TRBV7-2 and J usage is TRBJ1-2; 8 bases line up with TRBD1. With 3 bases clipped from V and 5 bases from J, the junction kept 2 bases outside the gene matches. Per germline, CDR1 SGHTA and CDR2 FQGNSA. This CDR3 contains 13 residues. The DNA of the CDR3 is TGTGCCAGCAGCTTGACAGGGGAGTATGGCTACACCTTC. Translation gives CASSLTGEYGYTF.

V gene TRBV5-6 combines with J gene TRBJ1-2, with 9 bases lining up with TRBD1. Trimming cost V 3 bases and J 12 bases; bases outside gene matches: 18. The germline gives CDR1 SGHDT, CDR2 YYEEEE. This CDR3 has 16 residues. CDR3 loop: CASSSGGTGPICSDTF. In DNA form, the CDR3 reads TGTGCCAGCAGCTCAGGCGGGACAGGGCCCATATGTAGTGACACCTTC. Based on the CDR3 plus reference TRBV5-6 and TRBJ1-2, the full variable domain is DAGVTQSPTHLIKTRGQQVTLRCSPKSGHDTVSWYQQALGQGPQFIFQYYEEEERQRGNFPDRFSGHQFPNYSSELNVNALLLGDSALYLCASSSGGTGPICSDTFGSGTRLTVV.

The V gene is TRBV7-9, the J gene TRBJ1-2; D unclear. The CDR3 runs 13 residues. V was clipped by 1 base and J by 3 bases, with 6 bases between them. CDR1 and CDR2 from the germline V gene are SEHNR and FQNEAQ (reference sequence). The CDR3 region has the DNA TGTGCCAGCAGCTTAGACGGTGACTATGGCTACACCTTC. This codes for CASSLDGDYGYTF.